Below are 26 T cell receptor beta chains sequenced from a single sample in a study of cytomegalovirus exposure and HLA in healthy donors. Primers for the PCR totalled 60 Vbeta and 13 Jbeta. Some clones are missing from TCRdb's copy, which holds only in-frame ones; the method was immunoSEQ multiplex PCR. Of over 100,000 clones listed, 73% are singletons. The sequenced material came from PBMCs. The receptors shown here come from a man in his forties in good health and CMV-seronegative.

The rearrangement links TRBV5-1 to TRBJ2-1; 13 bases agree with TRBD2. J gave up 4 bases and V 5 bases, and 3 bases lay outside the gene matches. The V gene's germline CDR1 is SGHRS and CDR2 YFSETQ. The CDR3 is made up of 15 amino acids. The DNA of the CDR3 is TGCGCCAGCAGTCAGGGACTAGCGGGGTACAATGAGCAGTTCTTC. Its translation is CASSQGLAGYNEQFF.

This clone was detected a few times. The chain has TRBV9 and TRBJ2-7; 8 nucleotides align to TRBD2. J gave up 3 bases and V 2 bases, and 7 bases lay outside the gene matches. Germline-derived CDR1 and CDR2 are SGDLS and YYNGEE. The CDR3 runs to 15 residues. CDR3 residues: CASSVGLGMVYEQYF. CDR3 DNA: TGTGCCAGCAGCGTGGGACTAGGGATGGTCTACGAGCAGTACTTC.

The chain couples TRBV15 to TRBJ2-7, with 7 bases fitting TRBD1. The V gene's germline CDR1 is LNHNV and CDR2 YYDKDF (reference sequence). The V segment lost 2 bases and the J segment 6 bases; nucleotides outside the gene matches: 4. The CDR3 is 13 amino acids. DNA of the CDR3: TGTGCCACCAGCAGATCGACAGGGTCCGAGCAGTACTTC. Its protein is CATSRSTGSEQYF.

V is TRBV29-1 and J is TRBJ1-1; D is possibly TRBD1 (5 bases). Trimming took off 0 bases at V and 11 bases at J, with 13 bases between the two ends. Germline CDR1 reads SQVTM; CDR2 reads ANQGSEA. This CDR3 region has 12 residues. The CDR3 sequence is CSVEDGATKAFF. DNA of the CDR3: TGCAGCGTTGAAGATGGGGCAACCAAGGCTTTCTTT.

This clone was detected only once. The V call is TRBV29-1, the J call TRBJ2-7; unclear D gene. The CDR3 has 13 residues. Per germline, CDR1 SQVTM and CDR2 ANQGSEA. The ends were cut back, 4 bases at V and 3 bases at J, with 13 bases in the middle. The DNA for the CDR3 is TGCAGCGTTGGGGCCAGCATAGGCTACGAGCAGTACTTC. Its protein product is CSVGASIGYEQYF.

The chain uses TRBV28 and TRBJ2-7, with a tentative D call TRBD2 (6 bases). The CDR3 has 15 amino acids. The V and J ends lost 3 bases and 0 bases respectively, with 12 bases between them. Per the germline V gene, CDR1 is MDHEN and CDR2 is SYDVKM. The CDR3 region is CASSLGLGSSYEQYF. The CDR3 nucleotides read TGTGCCAGCAGTTTGGGACTCGGGAGCTCCTACGAGCAGTACTTC.

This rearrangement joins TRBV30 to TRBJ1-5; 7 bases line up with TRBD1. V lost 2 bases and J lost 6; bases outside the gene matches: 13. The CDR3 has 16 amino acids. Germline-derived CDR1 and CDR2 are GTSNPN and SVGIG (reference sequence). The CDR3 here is CAWSTTRTGGGQPQHF. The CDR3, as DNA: TGTGCCTGGAGTACGACCAGGACAGGAGGAGGTCAGCCCCAGCATTTT.

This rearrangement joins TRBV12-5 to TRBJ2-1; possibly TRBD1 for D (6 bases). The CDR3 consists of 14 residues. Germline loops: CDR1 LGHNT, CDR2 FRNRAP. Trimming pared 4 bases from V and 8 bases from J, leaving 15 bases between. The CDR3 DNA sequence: TGTGCTAGTGGTTCCCCAAACAGGGACCATGAGCAGTTCTTC. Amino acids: CASGSPNRDHEQFF. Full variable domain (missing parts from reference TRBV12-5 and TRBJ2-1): DARVTQTPRHKVTEMGQEVTMRCQPILGHNTVFWYRQTMMQGLELLAYFRNRAPLDDSGMPKDRFSAEMPDATLATLKIQPSEPRDSAVYFCASGSPNRDHEQFFGPGTRLTVL.

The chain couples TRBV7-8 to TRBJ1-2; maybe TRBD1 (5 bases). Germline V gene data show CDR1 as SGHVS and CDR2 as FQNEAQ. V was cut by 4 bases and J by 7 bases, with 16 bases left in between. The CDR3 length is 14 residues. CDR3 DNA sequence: TGTGCCAGCAGCTCCACGGGGGGGGTCGGTGGCTACACCTTC. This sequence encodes CASSSTGGVGGYTF.

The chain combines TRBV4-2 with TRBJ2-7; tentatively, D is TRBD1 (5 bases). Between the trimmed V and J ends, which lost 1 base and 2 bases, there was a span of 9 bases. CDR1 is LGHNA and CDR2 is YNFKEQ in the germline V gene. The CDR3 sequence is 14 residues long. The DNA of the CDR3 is TGTGCCAGCAGCCAAGTAAAGGGGCCCTACGAGCAGTACTTC. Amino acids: CASSQVKGPYEQYF.

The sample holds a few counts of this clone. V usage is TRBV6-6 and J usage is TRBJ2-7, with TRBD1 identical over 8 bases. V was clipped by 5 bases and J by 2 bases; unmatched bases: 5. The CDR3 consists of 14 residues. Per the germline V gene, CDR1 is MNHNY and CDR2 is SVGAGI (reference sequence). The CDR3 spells CASSKDRGAYEQYF. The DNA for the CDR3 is TGTGCCAGCAGTAAAGACAGGGGAGCCTACGAGCAGTACTTC.

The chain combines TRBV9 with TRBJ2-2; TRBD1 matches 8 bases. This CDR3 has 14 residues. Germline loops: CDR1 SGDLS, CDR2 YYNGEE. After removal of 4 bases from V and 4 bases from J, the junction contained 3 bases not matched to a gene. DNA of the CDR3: TGTGCCAGCAGCTTTACAGGGGGCACCGGGGAGCTGTTTTTT. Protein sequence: CASSFTGGTGELFF.

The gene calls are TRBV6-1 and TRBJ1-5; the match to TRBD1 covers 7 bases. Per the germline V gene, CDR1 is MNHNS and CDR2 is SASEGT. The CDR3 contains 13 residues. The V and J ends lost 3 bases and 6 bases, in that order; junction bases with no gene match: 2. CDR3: CASSDTGVQPQHF. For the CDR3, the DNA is TGTGCCAGCAGTGACACAGGGGTTCAGCCCCAGCATTTT.

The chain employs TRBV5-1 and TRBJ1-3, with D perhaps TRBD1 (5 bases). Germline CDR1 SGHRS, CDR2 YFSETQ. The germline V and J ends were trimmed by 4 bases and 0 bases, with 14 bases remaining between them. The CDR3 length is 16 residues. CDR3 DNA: TGCGCCAGCAGCCCCATGGGGGGTAGCTCTGGAAACACCATATATTTT. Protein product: CASSPMGGSSGNTIYF.

CDR3 sequence reads: CASRQTGVSTDTQYF. DNA of the CDR3: TGTGCCAGCAGACAGACAGGGGTTAGCACAGATACGCAGTATTTT. V gene TRBV6-5 combines with J gene TRBJ2-3, with 8 bases matching TRBD1. Trimming removed 6 bases from V and 0 bases from J; junction bases left unmatched: 5. From germline, CDR1 is MNHEY and CDR2 SVGAGI. The CDR3 runs to 15 residues.

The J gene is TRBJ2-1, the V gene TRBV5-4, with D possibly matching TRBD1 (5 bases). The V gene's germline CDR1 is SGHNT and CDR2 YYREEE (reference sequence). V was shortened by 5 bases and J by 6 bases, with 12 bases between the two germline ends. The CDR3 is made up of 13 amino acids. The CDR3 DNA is TGTGCCAGCAGGGGCGGTACAGGCAATGAGCAGTTCTTC. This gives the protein CASRGGTGNEQFF.

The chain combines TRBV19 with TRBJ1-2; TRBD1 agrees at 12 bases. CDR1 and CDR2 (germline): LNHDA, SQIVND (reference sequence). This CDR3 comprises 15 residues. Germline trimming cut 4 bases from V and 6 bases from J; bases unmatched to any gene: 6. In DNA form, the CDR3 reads TGTGCCAGTAGTACCGGGACAGGGGGCCTCGATGGCTACACCTTC. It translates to CASSTGTGGLDGYTF.

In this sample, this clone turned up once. The CDR3 DNA follows: TGCGCCAGCAGCCAAAGGCCGACTAGCGGGGGTAAGGGGGAGCAGTTCTTC. This encodes CASSQRPTSGGKGEQFF. The V and J genes are TRBV4-1 and TRBJ2-1; 12 nucleotides line up with TRBD2. V lost 2 bases to trimming and J lost 10 bases; unmatched junction nucleotides: 12. CDR3 size: 17 residues. Per germline, CDR1 MGHRA and CDR2 YSYEKL.

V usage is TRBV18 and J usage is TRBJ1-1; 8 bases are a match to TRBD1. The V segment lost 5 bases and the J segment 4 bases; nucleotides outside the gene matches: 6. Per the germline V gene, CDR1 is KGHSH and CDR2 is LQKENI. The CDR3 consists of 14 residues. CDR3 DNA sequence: TGTGCCAGCTCATCCACTCAGGGGGCCACTGAAGCTTTCTTT. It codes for CASSSTQGATEAFF.

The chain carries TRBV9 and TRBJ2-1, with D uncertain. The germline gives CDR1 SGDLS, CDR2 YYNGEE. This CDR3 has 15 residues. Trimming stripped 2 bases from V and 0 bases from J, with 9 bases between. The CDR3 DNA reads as TGTGCCAGCAGCGTGGGCACGAGCTCCTACAATGAGCAGTTCTTC. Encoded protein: CASSVGTSSYNEQFF.

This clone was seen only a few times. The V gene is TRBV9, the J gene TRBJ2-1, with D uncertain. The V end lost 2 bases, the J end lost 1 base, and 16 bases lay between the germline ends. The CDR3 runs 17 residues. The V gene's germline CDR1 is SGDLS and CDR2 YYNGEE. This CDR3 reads CASSVGETGRSYNEQFF. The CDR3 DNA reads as TGTGCCAGCAGCGTTGGCGAGACGGGTCGATCCTACAATGAGCAGTTCTTC. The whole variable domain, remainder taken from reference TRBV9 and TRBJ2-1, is DSGVTQTPKHLITATGQRVTLRCSPRSGDLSVYWYQQSLDQGLQFLIQYYNGEERAKGNILERFSAQQFPDLHSELNLSSLELGDSALYFCASSVGETGRSYNEQFFGPGTRLTVL.

The CDR3 DNA is TGTGCCAGCAGCCTGCGGGTGAACACTGAAGCTTTCTTT. Encoded protein: CASSLRVNTEAFF. The V and J genes are TRBV14 and TRBJ1-1; D gene ambiguous. The CDR3 is 13 amino acids. With 4 bases removed from V and 0 bases from J, the gap between germline ends came to 6 bases. Germline loops: CDR1 SGHDN, CDR2 FVKESK.

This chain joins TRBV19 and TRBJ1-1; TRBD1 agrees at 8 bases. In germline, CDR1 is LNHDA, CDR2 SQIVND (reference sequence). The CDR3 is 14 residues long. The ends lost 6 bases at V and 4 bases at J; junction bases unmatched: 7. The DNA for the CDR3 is TGTGCCAGTAGCCTGGACAGGGACAGCACTGAAGCTTTCTTT. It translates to CASSLDRDSTEAFF.

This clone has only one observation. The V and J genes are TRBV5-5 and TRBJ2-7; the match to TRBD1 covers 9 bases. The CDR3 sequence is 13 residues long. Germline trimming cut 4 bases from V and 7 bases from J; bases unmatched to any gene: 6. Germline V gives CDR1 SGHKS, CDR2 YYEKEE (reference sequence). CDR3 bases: TGTGCCAGCAGCGGGACAGGGCAAGGTGAGCAGTACTTC. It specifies CASSGTGQGEQYF.

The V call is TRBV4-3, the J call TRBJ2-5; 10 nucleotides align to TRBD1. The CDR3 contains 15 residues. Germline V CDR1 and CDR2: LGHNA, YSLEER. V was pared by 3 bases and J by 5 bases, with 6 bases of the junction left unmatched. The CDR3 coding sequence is TGCGCCAGCAGCCATGGGACAGGGGAGGGGGAGACCCAGTACTTC. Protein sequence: CASSHGTGEGETQYF.

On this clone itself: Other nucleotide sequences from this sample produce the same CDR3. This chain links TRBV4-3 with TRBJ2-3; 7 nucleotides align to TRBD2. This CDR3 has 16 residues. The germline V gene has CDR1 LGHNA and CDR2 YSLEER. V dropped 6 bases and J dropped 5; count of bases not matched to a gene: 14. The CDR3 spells CASRPIGGLDKDTQYF. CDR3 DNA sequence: TGCGCCAGCAGACCTATTGGCGGACTAGATAAAGATACGCAGTATTTT.